Sequencing of this TCR beta chain was carried out in a study of CD8 T cells in ankylosing spondylitis. General study points: Disease-associated clonotypes exhibited CD8+ identity and were relatively infrequent in peripheral blood. A TCR beta motif of fewer than 10 highly homologous variants seemed to mark ankylosing spondylitis blood.

This clonotype was recorded at least ten times. The target antigen is unknown. Researchers built TCR beta libraries using quantitative 5'-RACE with molecular barcodes. TCRdb itself ran the 5' RACE reads through MiXCR, one entry per CDR3 protein. The sample shows roughly 250,000 distinct CDR3 sequences, roughly 8.6% of them seen only once. Trimming left V 6 bases short and J 2 bases short, with 13 bases between. The CDR3 covers 15 residues. The clonotype comes from a male donor with ankylosing spondylitis or in good health (not recorded which). The specimen was blood, either unsorted or a sorted T cell fraction (not recorded which). This chain links TRBV12-3 or TRBV12-4 with TRBJ2-2; D may correspond to TRBD1 or TRBD2 (5 bases each). As DNA, the CDR3 is TGTGCCAGCAGCTATGGGACGGGTAACACCGGGGAGCTGTTTTTT. Encoded protein: CASSYGTGNTGELFF.